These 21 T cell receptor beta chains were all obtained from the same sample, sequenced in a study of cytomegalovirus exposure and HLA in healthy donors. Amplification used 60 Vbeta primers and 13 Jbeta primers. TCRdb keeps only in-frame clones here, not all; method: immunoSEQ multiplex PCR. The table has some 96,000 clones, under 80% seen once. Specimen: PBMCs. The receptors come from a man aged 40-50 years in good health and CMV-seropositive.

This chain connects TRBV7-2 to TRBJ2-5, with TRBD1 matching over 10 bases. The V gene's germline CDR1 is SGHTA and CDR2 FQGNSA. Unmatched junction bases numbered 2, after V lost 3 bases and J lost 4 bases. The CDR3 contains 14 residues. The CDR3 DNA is TGTGCCAGCAGCTTTAGGACAGGGGGAGAGACCCAGTACTTC. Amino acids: CASSFRTGGETQYF.

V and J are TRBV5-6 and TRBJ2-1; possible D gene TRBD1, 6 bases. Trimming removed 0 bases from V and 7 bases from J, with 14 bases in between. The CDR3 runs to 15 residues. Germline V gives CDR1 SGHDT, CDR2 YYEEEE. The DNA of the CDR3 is TGTGCCAGCAGCTTGGTTTGGACAGAAGTGAATGAGCAGTTCTTC. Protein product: CASSLVWTEVNEQFF.

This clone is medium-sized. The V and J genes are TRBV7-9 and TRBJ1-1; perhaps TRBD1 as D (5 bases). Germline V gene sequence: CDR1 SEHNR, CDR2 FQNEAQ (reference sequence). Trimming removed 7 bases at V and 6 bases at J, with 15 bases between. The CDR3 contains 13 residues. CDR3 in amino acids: CASTPLQGPEAFF. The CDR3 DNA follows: TGTGCCAGCACACCACTTCAGGGTCCTGAAGCTTTCTTT.

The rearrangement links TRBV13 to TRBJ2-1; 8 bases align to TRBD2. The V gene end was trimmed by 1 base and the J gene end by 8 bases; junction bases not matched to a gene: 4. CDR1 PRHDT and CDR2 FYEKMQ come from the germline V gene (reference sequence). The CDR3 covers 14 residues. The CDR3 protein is CASSLVGTRDEQFF. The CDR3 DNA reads TGTGCCAGCAGCTTAGTAGGGACTAGGGATGAGCAGTTCTTC.

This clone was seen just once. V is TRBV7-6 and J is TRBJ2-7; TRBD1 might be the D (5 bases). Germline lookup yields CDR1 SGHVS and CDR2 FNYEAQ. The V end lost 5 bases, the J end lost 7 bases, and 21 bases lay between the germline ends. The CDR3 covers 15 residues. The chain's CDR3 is CASSRGIGASEEQYF. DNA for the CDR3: TGTGCCAGCAGCCGAGGTATAGGGGCATCCGAAGAGCAGTACTTC.

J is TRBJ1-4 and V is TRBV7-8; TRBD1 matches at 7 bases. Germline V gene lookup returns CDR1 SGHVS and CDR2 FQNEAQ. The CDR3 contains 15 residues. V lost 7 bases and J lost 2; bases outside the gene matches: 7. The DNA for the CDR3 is TGTGCCAGCACCTATATGACAGGGACTAATGAAAAACTGTTTTTT. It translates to CASTYMTGTNEKLFF. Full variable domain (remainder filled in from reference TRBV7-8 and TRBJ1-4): GAGVSQSPRYKVAKRGQDVALRCDPISGHVSLFWYQQALGQGPEFLTYFQNEAQLDKSGLPSDRFFAERPEGSVSTLKIQRTQQEDSAVYLCASTYMTGTNEKLFFGSGTQLSVL.

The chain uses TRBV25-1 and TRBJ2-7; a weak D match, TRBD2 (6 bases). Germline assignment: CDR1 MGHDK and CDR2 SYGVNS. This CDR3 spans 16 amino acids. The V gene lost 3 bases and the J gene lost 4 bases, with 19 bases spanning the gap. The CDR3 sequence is CASSEPTAGALYEQYF. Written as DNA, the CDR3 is TGTGCCAGCAGTGAGCCGACAGCGGGCGCGCTGTACGAGCAGTACTTC.

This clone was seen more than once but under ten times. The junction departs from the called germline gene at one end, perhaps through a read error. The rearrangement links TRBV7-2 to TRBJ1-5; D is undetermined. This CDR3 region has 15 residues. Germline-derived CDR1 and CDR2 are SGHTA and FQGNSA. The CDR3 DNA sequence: TGCGCCAGCAGCCAAGAGTCGGCGGGAAATCAGCCCCAGCATTTT. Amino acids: CASSQESAGNQPQHF.

CDR3 in amino acids: CASSLFGRGTGAYEQYF. The CDR3, as DNA: TGTGCCAGCAGCTTGTTTGGGAGGGGGACAGGGGCCTACGAGCAGTACTTC. The chain couples TRBV7-6 to TRBJ2-7, with 10 bases identical to TRBD1. Germline CDR1 is SGHVS and CDR2 is FNYEAQ. Trimming took 3 bases from V and 2 from J; bases not matched to a gene: 10. The length of the CDR3 is 17 residues.

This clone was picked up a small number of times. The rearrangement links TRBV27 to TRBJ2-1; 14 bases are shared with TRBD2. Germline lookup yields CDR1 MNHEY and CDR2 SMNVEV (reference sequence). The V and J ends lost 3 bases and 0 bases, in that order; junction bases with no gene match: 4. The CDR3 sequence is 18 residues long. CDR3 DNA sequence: TGTGCCAGCAGTTTGGGGACTAGCGGGAGCAGCTCCTACAATGAGCAGTTCTTC. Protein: CASSLGTSGSSSYNEQFF.

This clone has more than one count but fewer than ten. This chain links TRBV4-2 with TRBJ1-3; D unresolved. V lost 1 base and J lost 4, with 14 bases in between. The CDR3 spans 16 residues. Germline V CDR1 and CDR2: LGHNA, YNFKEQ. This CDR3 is CASSQGGVGTGNTIYF. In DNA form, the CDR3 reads TGTGCCAGCAGCCAAGGAGGAGTAGGAACGGGAAACACCATATATTTT.

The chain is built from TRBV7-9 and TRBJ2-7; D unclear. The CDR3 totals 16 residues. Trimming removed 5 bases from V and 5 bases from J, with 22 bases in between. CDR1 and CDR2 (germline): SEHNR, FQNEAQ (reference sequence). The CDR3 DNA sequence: TGTGCCAGCAGCCCGTCACGTGGAGCATCTCCCGACGAGCAGTACTTC. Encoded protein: CASSPSRGASPDEQYF.

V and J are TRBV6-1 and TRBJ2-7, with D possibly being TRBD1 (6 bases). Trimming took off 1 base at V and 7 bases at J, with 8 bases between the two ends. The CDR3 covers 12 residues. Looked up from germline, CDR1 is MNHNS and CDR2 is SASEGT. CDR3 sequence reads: CASSEGGREQYF. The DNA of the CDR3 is TGTGCCAGCAGTGAAGGGGGGCGGGAGCAGTACTTC.

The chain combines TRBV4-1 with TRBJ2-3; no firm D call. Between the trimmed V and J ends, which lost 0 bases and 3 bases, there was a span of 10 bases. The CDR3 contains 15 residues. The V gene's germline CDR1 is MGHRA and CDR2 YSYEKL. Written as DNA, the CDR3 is TGCGCCAGCAGCCAAGATCTAACAGCAACAGATACGCAGTATTTT. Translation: CASSQDLTATDTQYF.

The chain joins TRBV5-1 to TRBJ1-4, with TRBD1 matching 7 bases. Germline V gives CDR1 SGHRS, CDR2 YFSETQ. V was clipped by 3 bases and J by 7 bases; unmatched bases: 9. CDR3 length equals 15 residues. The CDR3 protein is CASSSRQGGGEKLFF. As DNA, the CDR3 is TGCGCCAGCAGCTCTCGACAGGGCGGCGGTGAAAAACTGTTTTTT. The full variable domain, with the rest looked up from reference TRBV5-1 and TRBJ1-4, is KAGVTQTPRYLIKTRGQQVTLSCSPISGHRSVSWYQQTPGQGLQFLFEYFSETQRNKGNFPGRFSGRQFSNSRSEMNVSTLELGDSALYLCASSSRQGGGEKLFFGSGTQLSVL.

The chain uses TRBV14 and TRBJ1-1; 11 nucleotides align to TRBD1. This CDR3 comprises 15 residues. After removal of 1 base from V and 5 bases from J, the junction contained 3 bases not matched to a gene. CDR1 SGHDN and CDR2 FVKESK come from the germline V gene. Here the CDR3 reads CASSQGTGGWTEAFF. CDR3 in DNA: TGTGCCAGCAGCCAAGGGACAGGGGGCTGGACTGAAGCTTTCTTT.

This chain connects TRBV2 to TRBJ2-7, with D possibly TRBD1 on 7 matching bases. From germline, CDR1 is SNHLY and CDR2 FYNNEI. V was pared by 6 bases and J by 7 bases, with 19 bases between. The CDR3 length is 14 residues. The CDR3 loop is CASRSLRGDWEQYF. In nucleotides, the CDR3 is TGTGCCAGCAGGAGCCTCAGGGGGGATTGGGAGCAGTACTTC. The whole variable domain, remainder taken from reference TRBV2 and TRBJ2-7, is EPEVTQTPSHQVTQMGQEVILRCVPISNHLYFYWYRQILGQKVEFLVSFYNNEISEKSEIFDDQFSVERPDGSNFTLKIRSTKLEDSAMYFCASRSLRGDWEQYFGPGTRLTVT.

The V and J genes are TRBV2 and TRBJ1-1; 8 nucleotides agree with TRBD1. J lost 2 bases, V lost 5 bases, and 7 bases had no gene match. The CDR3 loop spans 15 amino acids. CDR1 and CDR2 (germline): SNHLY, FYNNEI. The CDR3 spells CASSFLGTGNTEAFF. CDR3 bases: TGTGCCAGCAGTTTCCTGGGGACAGGTAACACTGAAGCTTTCTTT.

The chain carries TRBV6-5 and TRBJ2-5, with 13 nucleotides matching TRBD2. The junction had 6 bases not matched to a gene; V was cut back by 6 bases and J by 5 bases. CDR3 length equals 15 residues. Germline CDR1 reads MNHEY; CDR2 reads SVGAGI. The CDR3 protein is CASRVGLAGVETQYF. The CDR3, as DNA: TGTGCCAGCAGGGTAGGACTAGCGGGAGTTGAGACCCAGTACTTC.

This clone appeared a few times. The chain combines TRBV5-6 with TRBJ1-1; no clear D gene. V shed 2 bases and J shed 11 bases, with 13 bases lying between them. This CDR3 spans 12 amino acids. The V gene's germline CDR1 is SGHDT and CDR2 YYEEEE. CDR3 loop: CASSFGELGAFF. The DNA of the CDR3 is TGTGCCAGCAGCTTTGGGGAGCTTGGGGCTTTCTTT.

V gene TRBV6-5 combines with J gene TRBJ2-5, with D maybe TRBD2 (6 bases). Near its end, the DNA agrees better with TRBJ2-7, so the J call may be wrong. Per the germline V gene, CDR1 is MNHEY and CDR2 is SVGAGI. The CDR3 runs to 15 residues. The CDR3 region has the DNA TGTGCCAGCAGTTTAAATAGCGGCCTACCCTACGAGCAGTACTTC. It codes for CASSLNSGLPYEQYF.